The sample holds a few counts of the clone carrying this T cell receptor beta chain. Per the germline V gene, CDR1 is LGHNT and CDR2 is FRNRAP. The CDR3 spans 14 residues. With 6 bases clipped from V and 5 bases from J, the junction kept 10 bases outside the gene matches. Profiled with immunoSEQ multiplex PCR; TCRdb holds only in-frame clones, not every one. The sample has 130,000 to 150,000 clones, approximately 90% seen once; the top ten hold around 1.7%. The sample is drawn from a study of T cell responses to AZD1222 COVID-19 vaccine. Sequences were derived from peripheral blood, sampled 28 days after the second AZD1222 dose. This sequence originates from an adult who received the AZD1222 COVID-19 vaccine. The chain has TRBV12-5 and TRBJ2-7; 7 nucleotides line up with TRBD1. The CDR3 bases are TGTGCTAGTGGGCCCAGGACAGGAAAGAACGAGCAGTACTTC. Amino acid sequence: CASGPRTGKNEQYF.